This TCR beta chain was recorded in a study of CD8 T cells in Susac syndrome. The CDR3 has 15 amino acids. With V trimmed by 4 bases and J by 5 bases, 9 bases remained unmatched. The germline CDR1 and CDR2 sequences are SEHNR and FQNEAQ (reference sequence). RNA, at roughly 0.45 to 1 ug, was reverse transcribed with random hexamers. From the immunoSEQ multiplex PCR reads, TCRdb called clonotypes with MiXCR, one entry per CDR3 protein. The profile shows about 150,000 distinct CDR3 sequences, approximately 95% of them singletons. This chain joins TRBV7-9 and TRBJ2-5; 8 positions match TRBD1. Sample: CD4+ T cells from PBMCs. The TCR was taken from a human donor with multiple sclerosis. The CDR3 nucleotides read TGTGCCAGCAGCTCCGGACAGGGCCCCCAGGAGACCCAGTACTTC. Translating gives CASSSGQGPQETQYF.